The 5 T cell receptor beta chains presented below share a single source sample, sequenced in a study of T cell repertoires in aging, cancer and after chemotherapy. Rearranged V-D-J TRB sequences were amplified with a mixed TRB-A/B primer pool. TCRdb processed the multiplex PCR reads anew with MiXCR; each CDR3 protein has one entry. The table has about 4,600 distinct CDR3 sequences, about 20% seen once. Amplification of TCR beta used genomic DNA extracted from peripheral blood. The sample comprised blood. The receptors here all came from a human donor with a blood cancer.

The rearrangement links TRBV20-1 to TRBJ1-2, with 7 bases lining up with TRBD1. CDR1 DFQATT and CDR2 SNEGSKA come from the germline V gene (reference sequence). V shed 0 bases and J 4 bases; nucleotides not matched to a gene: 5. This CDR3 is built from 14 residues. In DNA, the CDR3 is TGCAGTGCTAGAGAAAGGGGGCCCGCCTATGGCTACACCTTC. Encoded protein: CSARERGPAYGYTF.

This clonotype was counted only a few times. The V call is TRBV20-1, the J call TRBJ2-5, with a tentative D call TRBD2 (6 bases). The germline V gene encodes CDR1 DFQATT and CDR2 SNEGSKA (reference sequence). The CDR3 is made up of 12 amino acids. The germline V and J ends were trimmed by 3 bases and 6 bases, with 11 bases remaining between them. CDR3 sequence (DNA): TGCAGTGCTAGGGTCGGGGGTAAGACCCAGTACTTC. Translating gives CSARVGGKTQYF.

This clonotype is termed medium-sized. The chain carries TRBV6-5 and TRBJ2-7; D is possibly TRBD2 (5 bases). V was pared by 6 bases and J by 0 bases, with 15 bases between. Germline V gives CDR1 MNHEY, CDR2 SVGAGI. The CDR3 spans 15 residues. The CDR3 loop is CASSGGWTRSYEQYF. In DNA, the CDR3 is TGTGCCAGCAGCGGAGGCTGGACTCGCTCCTACGAGCAGTACTTC.

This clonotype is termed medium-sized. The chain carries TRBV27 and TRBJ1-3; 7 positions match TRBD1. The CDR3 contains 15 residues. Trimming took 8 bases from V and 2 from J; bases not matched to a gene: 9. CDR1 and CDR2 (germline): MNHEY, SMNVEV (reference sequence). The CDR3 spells CASRYRGGTGNTIYF. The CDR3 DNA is TGTGCCAGCCGCTACAGGGGAGGTACTGGAAACACCATATATTTT.

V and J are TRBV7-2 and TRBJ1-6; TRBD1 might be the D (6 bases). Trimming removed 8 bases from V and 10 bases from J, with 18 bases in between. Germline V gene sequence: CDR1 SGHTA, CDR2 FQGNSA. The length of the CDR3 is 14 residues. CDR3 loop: CASRRAGASSPLHF. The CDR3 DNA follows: TGTGCCAGCCGGCGGGCGGGGGCGTCCTCACCCCTCCACTTT.